This TCR beta chain is from a study of CD8 T cells in ankylosing spondylitis. General study findings and limits: Before this, some motif variants had been reported in reactive arthritis synovial fluid and blood. A TCR beta motif of roughly 8 highly homologous variants appeared characteristic of ankylosing spondylitis blood. CD8+ disease-linked clones were present at relatively low frequencies in blood. Disease-associated clones were reportedly significantly overrepresented in matched ankylosing spondylitis synovial fluid.

This clonotype was found a few times. The antigen is not known. This CDR3 contains 14 residues. From germline, CDR1 is SGHNT and CDR2 YENEEA. V lost 4 bases, J lost 5 bases, and 4 bases stayed unmatched. TCRdb reprocessed the 5' RACE reads with MiXCR, giving one entry per CDR3 protein. This sample has some 330,000 distinct CDR3 sequences, with 6.5% to 10% found just once. The V and J genes are TRBV11-3 and TRBJ2-2, with TRBD1 matching 7 bases. The receptor was derived from a male donor with ankylosing spondylitis. The sequenced sample consisted of blood, either unsorted or a sorted T cell fraction (not recorded which). CDR3 DNA sequence: TGTGCCAGCAGCTCCCACAGGGGTACCGGGGAGCTGTTTTTT. Protein product: CASSSHRGTGELFF.